The 5 T cell receptor beta chains below come from one sample, sequenced in a study of blood T cell repertoires in COVID-19. Clones were read by immunoSEQ multiplex PCR, and TCRdb kept only the in-frame ones, dropping some. This sample has hundreds of thousands of clones; approximately 90% occur once, and the top ten carry around 2%. The sample consisted of PBMCs or T cells enriched from blood (not recorded which). These receptors were obtained from a woman aged 60-75 years in a cohort exposed to, infected with or recovered from COVID-19 (not recorded which).

Concerning this clone: Germline is not matched at one junction end, which may reflect a read error. The chain uses TRBV6-5 and TRBJ1-2; 8 bases are a match to TRBD1. Germline values: CDR1 MNHEY, CDR2 SVGAGI. The CDR3 contains 13 residues. CDR3 region: CASGGAQGVEPGF. The CDR3, as DNA: TGTGCCAGCGGCGGGGCACAGGGGGTTGAGCCGGGCTTC.

The V and J genes are TRBV3-1 (or the pseudogene TRBV3-2) and TRBJ2-1; 9 positions agree with TRBD1. After removal of 1 base from V and 3 bases from J, the junction contained 7 bases not matched to a gene. CDR3 size: 17 residues. Germline V lookup: CDR1 LGHDT, CDR2 YNNKEL (reference sequence). The CDR3 coding sequence is TGTGCCAGCAGCCAAGCCTTGACAGGGGGAAGCTACAATGAGCAGTTCTTC. Translating it yields CASSQALTGGSYNEQFF.

This sequence joins TRBV6-5 and TRBJ1-5; a weak D match, TRBD1 (5 bases). Germline values: CDR1 MNHEY, CDR2 SVGAGI. Between the trimmed V and J ends, which lost 7 bases and 9 bases, there was a span of 19 bases. The CDR3 is 14 residues long. CDR3 DNA sequence: TGTGCCAGCAATCCGGACATGGGCAAGAGGCCCCAGCATTTT. This sequence encodes CASNPDMGKRPQHF.

This clone showed up just once. V is TRBV28 and J is TRBJ1-2; D perhaps matches TRBD1 (5 bases). Trimming shortened V by 5 bases and J by 4 bases, and 14 bases separated the two germline ends. The CDR3 consists of 14 residues. CDR1 is MDHEN, CDR2 SYDVKM, per germline. CDR3 sequence: CASSPAQDSYGYTF. CDR3 DNA: TGTGCCAGCAGTCCAGCCCAAGACAGCTATGGCTACACCTTC.

The rearrangement links TRBV7-9 to TRBJ2-7; 8 bases match TRBD1. This CDR3 has 15 residues. The junction had 11 bases not matched to a gene; V was cut back by 4 bases and J by 6 bases. CDR1 and CDR2 (germline): SEHNR, FQNEAQ (reference sequence). The CDR3 DNA sequence: TGTGCCAGCAGCTCATACAGGGGGTCATCCATCGAGCAGTACTTC. Amino acid sequence: CASSSYRGSSIEQYF.